Following are 3 T cell receptor delta chains from one sample sequenced in a study of γδ T cells in repeated Plasmodium falciparum infection. Gammadelta T cells were flow-sorted from PBMC into Vgamma9/Vdelta2+ and Vdelta2-negative populations for bulk analysis. TCRdb reprocessed the multiplex PCR reads using CATT. The table shows 75,000 to 95,000 delta-chain clones, with 0.98% occurring only once. The sequenced sample was gamma-delta T cells from blood. The receptor set was obtained from a pool of human donors (malaria-infected and uninfected, not separated).

About this clone: It is likely a read error: a sequence one base away is far more abundant. The sample holds other DNA sequences that translate to the same CDR3. The chain carries TRDV2 and TRDJ2, with TRDD3 as a possible D gene (5 bases). As TCRdb names no J gene, one was assigned here on the basis of a DNA match to germline. The germline V gene has CDR1 GEAIGNYY and CDR2 EKD. The CDR3 runs to 15 residues. V was shortened by 0 bases and J by 8 bases, with 15 bases between the two germline ends. The CDR3 coding sequence is TGTGCCTGTGACACCCTTAGGGGAGATCTGGCACAACTCTTCTTT. Its translation: CACDTLRGDLAQLFF.

This clone was seen a few times. The protein TCRdb lists belongs to a much larger clone and differs from this DNA's translation at residue 7, which points to a read error; the protein shown is made from the DNA. The DNA for the CDR3 is TGTGCTCTTGGAGCCCCACTCCCCTTTTGGGGGGGATTGACAGCACAACTCTTCTTT. The encoded protein is CALGAPLPFWGGLTAQLFF. The V gene is TRDV1, the J gene TRDJ2; tentative D call: TRDD3 (6 bases). The J gene is not listed in TCRdb, so it was assigned here from a DNA match to germline. From germline, CDR1 is TSWWSYY and CDR2 QGS. This CDR3 has 19 amino acids. The ends were cut back, 6 bases at V and 2 bases at J, with 25 bases in the middle.

There are a few counts of this clone. TCRdb's protein, taken from a much larger clone, differs from this DNA's translation at residue 5, likely owing to a read error; the protein displayed comes from the DNA. The CDR3 loop reads CACDSRNTFLLSSRRGIEWTDKLIF. The CDR3 DNA reads as TGTGCCTGTGACAGCAGGAACACCTTCCTACTATCGTCCCGGCGGGGGATAGAGTGGACCGATAAACTCATCTTT. The chain couples TRDV2 to TRDJ1, with D perhaps TRDD2 (9 bases). Because TCRdb records no J gene, it was assigned here through a match of the DNA to germline. The V gene's germline CDR1 is GEAIGNYY and CDR2 EKD. V lost 2 bases, J lost 2 bases, and 44 bases lay in between. The CDR3 length is 25 residues.